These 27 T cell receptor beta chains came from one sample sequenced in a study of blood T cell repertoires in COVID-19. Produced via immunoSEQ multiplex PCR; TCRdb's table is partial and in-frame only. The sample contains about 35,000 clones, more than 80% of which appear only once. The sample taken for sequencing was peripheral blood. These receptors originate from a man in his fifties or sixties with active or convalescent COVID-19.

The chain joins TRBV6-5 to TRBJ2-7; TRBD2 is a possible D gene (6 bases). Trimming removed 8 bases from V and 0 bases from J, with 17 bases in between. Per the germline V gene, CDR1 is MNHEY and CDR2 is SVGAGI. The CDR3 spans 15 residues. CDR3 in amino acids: CASGNPRGTSYEQYV. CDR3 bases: TGTGCCAGCGGAAACCCGCGGGGCACCTCCTACGAGCAGTACGTC.

The CDR3 spells CASSQGPGTGEEYEQYV. The CDR3 DNA sequence: TGTGCCAGCAGTCAGGGACCCGGGACAGGGGAGGAATACGAGCAGTACGTC. The chain employs TRBV28 and TRBJ2-7, with 10 bases that match TRBD1. J gave up 4 bases and V 5 bases, and 14 bases lay outside the gene matches. This CDR3 contains 17 residues. The germline CDR1 and CDR2 sequences are MDHEN and SYDVKM.

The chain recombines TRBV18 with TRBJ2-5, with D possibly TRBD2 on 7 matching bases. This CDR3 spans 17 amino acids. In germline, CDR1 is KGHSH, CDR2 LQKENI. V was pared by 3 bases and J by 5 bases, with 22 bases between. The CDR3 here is CASSPLGGAIGRETQYF. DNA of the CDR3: TGTGCCAGCTCACCCCTAGGGGGGGCAATAGGACGGGAGACCCAGTACTTC.

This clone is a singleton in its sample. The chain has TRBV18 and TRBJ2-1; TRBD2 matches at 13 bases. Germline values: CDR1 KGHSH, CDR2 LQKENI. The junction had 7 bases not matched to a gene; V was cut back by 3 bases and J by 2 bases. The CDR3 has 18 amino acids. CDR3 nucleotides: TGTGCCAGCTCACCCAACCCACTAGCGGGGGGGGCCTACAATGAGCAGTTCTTC. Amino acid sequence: CASSPNPLAGGAYNEQFF.

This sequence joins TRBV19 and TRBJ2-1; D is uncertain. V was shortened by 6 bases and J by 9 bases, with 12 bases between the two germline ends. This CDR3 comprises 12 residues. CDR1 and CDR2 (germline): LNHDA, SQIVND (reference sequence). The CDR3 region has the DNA TGTGCCAGTAGAAAACCCCCCGGTGAGCAGTTCTTC. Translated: CASRKPPGEQFF.

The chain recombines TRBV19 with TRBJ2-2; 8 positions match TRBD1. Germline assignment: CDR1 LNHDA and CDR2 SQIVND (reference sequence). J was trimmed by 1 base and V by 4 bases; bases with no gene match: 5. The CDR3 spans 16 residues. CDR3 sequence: CASSTGTGLNTGELFF. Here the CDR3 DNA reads TGTGCCAGTAGTACAGGGACAGGACTGAACACCGGGGAGCTGTTTTTT.

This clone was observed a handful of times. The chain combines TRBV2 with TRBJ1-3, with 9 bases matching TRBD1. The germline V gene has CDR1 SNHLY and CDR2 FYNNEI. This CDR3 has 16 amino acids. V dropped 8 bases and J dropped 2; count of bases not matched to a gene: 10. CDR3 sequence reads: CASLRDRDSPGNTIYF. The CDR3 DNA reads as TGTGCCAGCCTCCGGGACAGGGATTCCCCTGGAAACACCATATATTTT.

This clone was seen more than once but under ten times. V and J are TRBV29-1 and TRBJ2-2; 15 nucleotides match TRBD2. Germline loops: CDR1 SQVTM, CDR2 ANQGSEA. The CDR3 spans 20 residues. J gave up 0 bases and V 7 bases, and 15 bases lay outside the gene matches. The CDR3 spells CSARIALGLAGGANTGELFF. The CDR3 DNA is TGCAGCGCCCGTATCGCCCTGGGACTAGCGGGGGGCGCGAACACCGGGGAGCTGTTTTTT.

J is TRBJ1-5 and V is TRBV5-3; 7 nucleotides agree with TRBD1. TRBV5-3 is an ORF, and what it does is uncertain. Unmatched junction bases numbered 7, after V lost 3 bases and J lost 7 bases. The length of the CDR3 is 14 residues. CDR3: CARSSGQAFQPQHF. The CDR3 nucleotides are TGTGCCAGAAGCTCAGGACAGGCTTTCCAGCCCCAGCATTTT.

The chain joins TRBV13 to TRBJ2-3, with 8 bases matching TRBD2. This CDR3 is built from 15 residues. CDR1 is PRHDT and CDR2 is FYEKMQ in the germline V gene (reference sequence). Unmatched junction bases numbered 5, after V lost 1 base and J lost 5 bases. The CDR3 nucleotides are TGTGCCAGCAGCTTAGCGGGGGGGCATCAAGATACGCAGTATTTT. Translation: CASSLAGGHQDTQYF.

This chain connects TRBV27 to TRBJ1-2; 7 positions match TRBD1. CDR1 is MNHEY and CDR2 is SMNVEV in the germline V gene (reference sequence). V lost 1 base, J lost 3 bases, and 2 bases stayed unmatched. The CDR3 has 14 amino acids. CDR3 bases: TGTGCCAGCAGTTTATTAGGGACAGACTATGGCTACACCTTC. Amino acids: CASSLLGTDYGYTF.

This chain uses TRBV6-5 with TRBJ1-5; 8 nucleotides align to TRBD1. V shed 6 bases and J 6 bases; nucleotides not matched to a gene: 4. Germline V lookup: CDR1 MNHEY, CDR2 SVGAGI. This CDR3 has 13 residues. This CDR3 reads CASRDRESQPQHF. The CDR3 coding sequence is TGTGCCAGCAGGGACAGGGAAAGTCAGCCCCAGCATTTT.

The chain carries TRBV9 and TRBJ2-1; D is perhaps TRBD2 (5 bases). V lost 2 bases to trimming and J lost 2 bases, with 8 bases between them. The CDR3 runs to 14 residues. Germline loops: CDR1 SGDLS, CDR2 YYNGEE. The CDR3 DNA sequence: TGTGCCAGCAGCGTGGGAGATGCCTACAATGAGCAGTTCTTC. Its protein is CASSVGDAYNEQFF.

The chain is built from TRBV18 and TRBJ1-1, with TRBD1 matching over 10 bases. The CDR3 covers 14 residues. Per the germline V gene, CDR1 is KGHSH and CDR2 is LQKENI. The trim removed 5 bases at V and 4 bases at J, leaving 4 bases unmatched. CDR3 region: CASSSGQGITEAFF. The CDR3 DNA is TGTGCCAGCTCATCGGGACAGGGGATCACTGAAGCTTTCTTT.

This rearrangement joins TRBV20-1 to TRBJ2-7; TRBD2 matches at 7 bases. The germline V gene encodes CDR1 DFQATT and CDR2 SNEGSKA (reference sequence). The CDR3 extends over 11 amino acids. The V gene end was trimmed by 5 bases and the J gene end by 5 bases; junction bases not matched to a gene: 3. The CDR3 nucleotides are TGCAGTGCTGTTAGCGGGCACGAGCAGTACGTC. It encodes CSAVSGHEQYV.

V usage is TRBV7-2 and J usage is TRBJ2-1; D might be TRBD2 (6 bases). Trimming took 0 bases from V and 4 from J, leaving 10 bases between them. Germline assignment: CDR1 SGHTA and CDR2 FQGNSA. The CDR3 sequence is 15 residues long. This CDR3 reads CASSLASGQYNEQFF. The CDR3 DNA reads TGTGCCAGCAGCTTAGCGAGCGGGCAGTACAATGAGCAGTTCTTC. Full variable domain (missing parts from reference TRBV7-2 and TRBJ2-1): GAGVSQSPSNKVTEKGKDVELRCDPISGHTALYWYRQSLGQGLEFLIYFQGNSAPDKSGLPSDRFSAERTGGSVSTLTIQRTQQEDSAVYLCASSLASGQYNEQFFGPGTRLTVL.

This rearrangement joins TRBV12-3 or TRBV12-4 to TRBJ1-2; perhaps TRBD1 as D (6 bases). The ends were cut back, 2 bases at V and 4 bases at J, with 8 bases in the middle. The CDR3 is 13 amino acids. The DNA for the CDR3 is TGTGCCAGCAGTTTACGACAGGCCTATGGCTACACCTTC. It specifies CASSLRQAYGYTF.

CDR3 amino acids: CASSLSGAKNIQYF. CDR3 coding DNA: TGTGCCAGCAGCCTGTCTGGGGCTAAAAACATTCAGTACTTC. The V gene is TRBV5-4, the J gene TRBJ2-4, with a tentative D call TRBD1 (5 bases). V gave up 4 bases and J gave up 4 bases, with 12 bases separating them. Germline-derived CDR1 and CDR2 are SGHNT and YYREEE (reference sequence). The CDR3 has 14 amino acids.

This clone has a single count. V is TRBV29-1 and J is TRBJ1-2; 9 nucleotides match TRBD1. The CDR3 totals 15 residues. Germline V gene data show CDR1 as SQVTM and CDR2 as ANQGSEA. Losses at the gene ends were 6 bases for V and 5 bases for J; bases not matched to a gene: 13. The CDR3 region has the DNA TGCAGCGTCCCCGGGACAGGGAAGTTGGCATATGGCTACACCTTC. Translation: CSVPGTGKLAYGYTF.

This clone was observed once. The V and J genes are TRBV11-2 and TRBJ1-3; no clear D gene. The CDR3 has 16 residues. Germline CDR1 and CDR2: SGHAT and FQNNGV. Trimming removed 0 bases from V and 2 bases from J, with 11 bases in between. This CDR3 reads CASSLDARQPGNTIYF. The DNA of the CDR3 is TGTGCCAGCAGCTTAGATGCGAGGCAGCCTGGAAACACCATATATTTT.

The CDR3 here is CASSFGTGVEKLFF. The CDR3 DNA is TGTGCCAGCAGTTTCGGGACAGGGGTCGAAAAACTGTTTTTT. The V gene is TRBV6-5, the J gene TRBJ1-4; TRBD1 aligns across 10 bases. Per the germline V gene, CDR1 is MNHEY and CDR2 is SVGAGI. There are 14 residues in the CDR3. J gave up 8 bases and V 4 bases, and 4 bases lay outside the gene matches.

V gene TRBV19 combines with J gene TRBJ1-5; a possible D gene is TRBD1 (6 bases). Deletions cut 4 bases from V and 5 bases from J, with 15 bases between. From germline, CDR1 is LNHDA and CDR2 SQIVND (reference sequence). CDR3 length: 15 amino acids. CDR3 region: CASSTPEGVYQPQHF. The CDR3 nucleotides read TGTGCCAGTAGTACCCCAGAGGGGGTCTATCAGCCCCAGCATTTT.

CDR3 sequence reads: CASSRTFTDTQYF. The CDR3 nucleotides are TGTGCCAGCAGCCGTACATTCACAGATACGCAGTATTTT. This chain uses TRBV11-2 with TRBJ2-3; D call uncertain. Trimming stripped 5 bases from V and 2 bases from J, with 8 bases between. The length of the CDR3 is 13 residues. CDR1 is SGHAT, CDR2 FQNNGV, per germline.

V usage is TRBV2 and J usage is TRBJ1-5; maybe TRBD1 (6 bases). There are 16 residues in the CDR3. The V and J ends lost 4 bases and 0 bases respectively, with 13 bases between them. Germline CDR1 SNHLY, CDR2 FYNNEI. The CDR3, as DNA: TGTGCCAGCAGTGTACAGGGCCCTTATAGCAATCAGCCCCAGCATTTT. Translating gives CASSVQGPYSNQPQHF.

In nucleotides, the CDR3 is TGTGCCAGCAGCTTAGGAAACATGAACACTGAAGCTTTCTTT. Encoded protein: CASSLGNMNTEAFF. The rearrangement joins TRBV11-3 to TRBJ1-1; no firm D call. This CDR3 contains 14 residues. The germline V gene encodes CDR1 SGHNT and CDR2 YENEEA. V lost 1 base and J lost 0, with 6 bases in between.

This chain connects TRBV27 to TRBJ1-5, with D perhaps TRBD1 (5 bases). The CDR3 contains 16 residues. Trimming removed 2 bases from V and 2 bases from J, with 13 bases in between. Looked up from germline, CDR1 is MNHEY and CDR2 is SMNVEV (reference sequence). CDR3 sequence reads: CASSLGRGFGNQPQHF. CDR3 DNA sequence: TGTGCCAGCAGTTTAGGTCGGGGGTTTGGCAATCAGCCCCAGCATTTT.

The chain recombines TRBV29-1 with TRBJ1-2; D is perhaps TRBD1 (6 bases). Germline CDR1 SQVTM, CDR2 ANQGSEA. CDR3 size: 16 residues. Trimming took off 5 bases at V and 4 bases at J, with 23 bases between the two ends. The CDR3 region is CSVQVTTPLTGYGYTF. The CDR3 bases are TGCAGCGTTCAAGTCACCACCCCACTGACAGGCTATGGCTACACCTTC.